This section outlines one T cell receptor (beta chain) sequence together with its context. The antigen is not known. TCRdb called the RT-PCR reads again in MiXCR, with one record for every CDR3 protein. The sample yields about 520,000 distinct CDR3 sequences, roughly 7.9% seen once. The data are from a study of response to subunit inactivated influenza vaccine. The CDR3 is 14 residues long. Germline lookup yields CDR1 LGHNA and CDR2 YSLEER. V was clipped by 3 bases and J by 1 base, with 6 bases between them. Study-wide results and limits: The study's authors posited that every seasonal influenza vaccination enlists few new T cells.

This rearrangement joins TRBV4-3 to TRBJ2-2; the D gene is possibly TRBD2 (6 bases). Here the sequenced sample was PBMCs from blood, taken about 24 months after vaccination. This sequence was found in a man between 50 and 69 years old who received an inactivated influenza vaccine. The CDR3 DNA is TGCGCCAGCAGCCACGGGGGGAACACCGGGGAGCTGTTTTTT. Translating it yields CASSHGGNTGELFF.